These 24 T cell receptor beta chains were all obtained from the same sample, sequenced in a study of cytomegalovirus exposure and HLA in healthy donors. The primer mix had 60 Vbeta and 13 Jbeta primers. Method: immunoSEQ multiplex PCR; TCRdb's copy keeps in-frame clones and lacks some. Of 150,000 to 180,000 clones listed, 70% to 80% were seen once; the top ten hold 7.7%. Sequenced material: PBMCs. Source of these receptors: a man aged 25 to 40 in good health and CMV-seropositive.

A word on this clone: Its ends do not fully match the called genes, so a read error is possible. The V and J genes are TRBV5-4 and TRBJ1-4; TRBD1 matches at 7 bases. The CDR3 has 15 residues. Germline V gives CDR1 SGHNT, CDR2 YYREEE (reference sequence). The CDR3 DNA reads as TGTGCTAGCAGCCGCTACAGGGGTGGTAATGAAAAACTGTTTTTT. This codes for CASSRYRGGNEKLFF.

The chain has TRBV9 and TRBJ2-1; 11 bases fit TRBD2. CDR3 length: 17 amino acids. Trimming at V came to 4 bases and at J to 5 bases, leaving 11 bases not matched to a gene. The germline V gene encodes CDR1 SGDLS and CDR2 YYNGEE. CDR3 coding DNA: TGTGCCAGCAGCCCCAGGGATCTAGCGGGAGGCGACAATGAGCAGTTCTTC. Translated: CASSPRDLAGGDNEQFF.

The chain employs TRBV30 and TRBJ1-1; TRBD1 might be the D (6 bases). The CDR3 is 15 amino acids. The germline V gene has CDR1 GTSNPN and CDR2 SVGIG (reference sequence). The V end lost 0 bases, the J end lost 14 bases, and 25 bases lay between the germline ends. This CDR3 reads CAWSVGVARQATGFF. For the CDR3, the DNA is TGTGCCTGGAGTGTAGGAGTGGCTAGACAGGCCACGGGCTTCTTT.

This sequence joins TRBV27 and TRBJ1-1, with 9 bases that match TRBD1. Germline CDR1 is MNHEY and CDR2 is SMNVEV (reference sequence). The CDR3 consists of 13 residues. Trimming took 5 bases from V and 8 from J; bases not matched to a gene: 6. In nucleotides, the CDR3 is TGTGCCAGCAGTCGCTCACAGGGGGCGGAAGCTTTCTTT. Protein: CASSRSQGAEAFF.

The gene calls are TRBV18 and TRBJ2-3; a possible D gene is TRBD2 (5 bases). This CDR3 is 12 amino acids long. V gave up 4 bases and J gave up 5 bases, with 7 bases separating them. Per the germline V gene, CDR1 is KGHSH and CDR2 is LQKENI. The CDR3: CASSQGEDTQYF. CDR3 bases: TGTGCCAGCTCACAGGGAGAAGATACGCAGTATTTT.

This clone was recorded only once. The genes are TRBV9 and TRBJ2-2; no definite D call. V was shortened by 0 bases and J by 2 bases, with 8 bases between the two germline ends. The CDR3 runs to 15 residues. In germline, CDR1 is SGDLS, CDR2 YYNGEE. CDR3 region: CASSVGGLNTGELFF. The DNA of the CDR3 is TGTGCCAGCAGCGTAGGAGGCCTCAACACCGGGGAGCTGTTTTTT.

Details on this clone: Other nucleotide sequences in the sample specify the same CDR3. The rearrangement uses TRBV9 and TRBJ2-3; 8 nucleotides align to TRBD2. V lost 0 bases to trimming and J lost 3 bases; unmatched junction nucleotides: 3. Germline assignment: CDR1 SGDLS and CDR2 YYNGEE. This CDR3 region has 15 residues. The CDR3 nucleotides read TGTGCCAGCAGCGTAGGAGTAGCGGGGACAGATACGCAGTATTTT. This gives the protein CASSVGVAGTDTQYF.

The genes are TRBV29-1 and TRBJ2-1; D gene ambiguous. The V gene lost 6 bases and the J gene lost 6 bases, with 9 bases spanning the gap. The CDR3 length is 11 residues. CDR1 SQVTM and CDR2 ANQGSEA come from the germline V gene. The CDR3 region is CSVLVTNEQFF. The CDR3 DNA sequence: TGCAGCGTGCTAGTGACCAATGAGCAGTTCTTC.

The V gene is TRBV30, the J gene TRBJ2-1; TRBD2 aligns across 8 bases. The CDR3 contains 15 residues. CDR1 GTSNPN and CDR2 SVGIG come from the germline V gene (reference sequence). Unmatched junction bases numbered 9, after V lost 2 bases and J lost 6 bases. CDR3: CAWSKGSTSGNEQFF. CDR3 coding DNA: TGTGCCTGGAGTAAGGGGAGTACTAGCGGCAATGAGCAGTTCTTC.

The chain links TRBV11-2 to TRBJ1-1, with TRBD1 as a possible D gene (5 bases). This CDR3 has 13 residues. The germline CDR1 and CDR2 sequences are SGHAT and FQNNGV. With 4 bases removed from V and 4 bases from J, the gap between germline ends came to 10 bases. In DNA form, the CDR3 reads TGTGCCAGCAGCTCCCAGGGTGGCACTGAAGCTTTCTTT. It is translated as CASSSQGGTEAFF.

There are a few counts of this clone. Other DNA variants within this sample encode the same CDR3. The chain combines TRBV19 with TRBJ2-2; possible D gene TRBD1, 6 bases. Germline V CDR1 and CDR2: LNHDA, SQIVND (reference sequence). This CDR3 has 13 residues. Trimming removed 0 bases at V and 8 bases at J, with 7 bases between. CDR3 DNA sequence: TGTGCCAGTAGTATAGAAAGGGGGGGGGAGCTGTTTTTT. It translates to CASSIERGGELFF.

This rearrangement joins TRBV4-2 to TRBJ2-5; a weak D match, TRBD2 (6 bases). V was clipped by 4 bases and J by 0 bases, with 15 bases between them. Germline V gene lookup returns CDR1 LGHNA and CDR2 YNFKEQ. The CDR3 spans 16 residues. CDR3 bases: TGTGCCAGCAGCCCCGGACTATACCAGTACCAAGAGACCCAGTACTTC. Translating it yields CASSPGLYQYQETQYF.

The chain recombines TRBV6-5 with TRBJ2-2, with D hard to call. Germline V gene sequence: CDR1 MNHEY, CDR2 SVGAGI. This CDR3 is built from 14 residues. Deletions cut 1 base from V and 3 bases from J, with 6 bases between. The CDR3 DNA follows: TGTGCCAGCAGTTACTTTAGATACACCGGGGAGCTGTTTTTT. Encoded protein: CASSYFRYTGELFF.

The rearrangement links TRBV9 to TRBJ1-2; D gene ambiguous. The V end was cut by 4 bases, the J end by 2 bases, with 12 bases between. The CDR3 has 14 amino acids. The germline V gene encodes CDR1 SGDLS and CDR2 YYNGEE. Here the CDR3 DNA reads TGTGCCAGCAGCCCCGCGGGTTCGAACTATGGCTACACCTTC. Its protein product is CASSPAGSNYGYTF.

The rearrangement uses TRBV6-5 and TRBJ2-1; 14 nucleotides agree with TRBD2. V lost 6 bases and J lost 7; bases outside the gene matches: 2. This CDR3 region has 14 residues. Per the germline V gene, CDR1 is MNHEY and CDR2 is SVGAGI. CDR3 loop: CASSGTSGRNEQFF. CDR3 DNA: TGTGCCAGCAGCGGGACTAGCGGGAGAAATGAGCAGTTCTTC.

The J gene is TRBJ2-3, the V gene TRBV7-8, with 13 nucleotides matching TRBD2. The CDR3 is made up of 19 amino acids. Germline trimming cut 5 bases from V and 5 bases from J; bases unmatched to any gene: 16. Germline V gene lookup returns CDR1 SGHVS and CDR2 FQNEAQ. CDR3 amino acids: CASSATQGLAGAGVDTQYF. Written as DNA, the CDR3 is TGTGCCAGCAGCGCGACCCAAGGACTAGCGGGAGCTGGGGTAGATACGCAGTATTTT.

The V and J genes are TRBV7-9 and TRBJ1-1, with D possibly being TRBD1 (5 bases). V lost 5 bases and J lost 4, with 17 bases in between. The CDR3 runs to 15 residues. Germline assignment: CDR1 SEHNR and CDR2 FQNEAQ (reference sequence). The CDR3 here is CASSPLVGEATEAFF. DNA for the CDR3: TGTGCCAGCAGCCCCCTTGTAGGGGAAGCCACTGAAGCTTTCTTT.

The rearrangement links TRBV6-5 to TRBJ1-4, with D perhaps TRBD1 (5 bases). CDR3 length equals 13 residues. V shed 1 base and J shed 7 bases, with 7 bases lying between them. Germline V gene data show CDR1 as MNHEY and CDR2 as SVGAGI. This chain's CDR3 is CASSYWGGEKLFF. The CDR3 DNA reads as TGTGCCAGCAGTTACTGGGGGGGTGAAAAACTGTTTTTT.

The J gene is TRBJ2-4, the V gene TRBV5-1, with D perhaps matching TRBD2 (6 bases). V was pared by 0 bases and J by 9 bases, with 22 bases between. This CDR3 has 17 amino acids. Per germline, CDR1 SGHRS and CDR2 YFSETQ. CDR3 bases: TGCGCCAGCAGCTTGGGGTCGGGCGGGCCGGGGGTAGGCATTCAGTACTTC. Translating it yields CASSLGSGGPGVGIQYF.

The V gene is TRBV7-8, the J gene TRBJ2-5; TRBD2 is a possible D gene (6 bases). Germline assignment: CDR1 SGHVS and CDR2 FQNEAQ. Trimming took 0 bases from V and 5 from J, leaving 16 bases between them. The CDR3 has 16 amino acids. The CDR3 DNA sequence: TGTGCCAGCAGCTTAGCGAGGGCGGGACCTGGGGAGACCCAGTACTTC. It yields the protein CASSLARAGPGETQYF.

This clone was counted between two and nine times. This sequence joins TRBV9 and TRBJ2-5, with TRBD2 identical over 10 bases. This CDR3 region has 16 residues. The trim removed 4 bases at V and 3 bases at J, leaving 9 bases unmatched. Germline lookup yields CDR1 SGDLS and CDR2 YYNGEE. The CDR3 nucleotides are TGTGCCAGCAGCCGCCTCTTTGGACTAGCGGAAGAGACCCAGTACTTC. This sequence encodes CASSRLFGLAEETQYF.

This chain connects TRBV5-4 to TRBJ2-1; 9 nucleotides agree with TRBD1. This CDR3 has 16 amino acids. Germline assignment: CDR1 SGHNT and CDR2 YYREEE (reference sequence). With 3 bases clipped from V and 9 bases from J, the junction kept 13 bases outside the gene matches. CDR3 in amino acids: CASSSSRDRVGGEQFF. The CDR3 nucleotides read TGTGCCAGCAGCTCGTCCCGGGACAGGGTGGGGGGTGAGCAGTTCTTC.

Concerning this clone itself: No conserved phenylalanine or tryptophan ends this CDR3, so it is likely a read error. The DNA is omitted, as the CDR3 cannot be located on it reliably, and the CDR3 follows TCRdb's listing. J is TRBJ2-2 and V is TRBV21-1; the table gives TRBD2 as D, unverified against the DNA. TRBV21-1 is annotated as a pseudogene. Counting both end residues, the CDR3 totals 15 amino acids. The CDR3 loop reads CTSRTTPAVTGELFS.

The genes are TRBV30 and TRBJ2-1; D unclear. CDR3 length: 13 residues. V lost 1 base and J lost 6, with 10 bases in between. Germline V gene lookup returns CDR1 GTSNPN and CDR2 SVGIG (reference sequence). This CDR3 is CAWSGDFFNEQFF. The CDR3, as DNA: TGTGCCTGGAGTGGAGACTTTTTCAATGAGCAGTTCTTC. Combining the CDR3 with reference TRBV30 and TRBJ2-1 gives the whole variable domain SQTIHQWPATLVQPVGSPLSLECTVEGTSNPNLYWYRQAAGRGLQLLFYSVGIGQISSEVPQNLSASRPQDRQFILSSKKLLLSDSGFYLCAWSGDFFNEQFFGPGTRLTVL.